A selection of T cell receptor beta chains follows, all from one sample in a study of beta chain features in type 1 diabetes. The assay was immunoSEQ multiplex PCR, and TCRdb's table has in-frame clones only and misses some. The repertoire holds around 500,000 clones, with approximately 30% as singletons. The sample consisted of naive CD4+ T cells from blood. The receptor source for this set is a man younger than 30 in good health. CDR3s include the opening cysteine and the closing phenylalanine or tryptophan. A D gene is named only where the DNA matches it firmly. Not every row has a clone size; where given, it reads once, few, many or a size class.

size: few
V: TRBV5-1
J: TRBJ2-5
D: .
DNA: TGCGCCAGCAGTTCCGGGACTGCGAAAGAGACCCAGTACTTC
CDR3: CASSSGTAKETQYF

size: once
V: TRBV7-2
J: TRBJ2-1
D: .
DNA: TGTGCCAGCAGCGCGAGGGGATACAATGAGCAGTTCTTC
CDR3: CASSARGYNEQFF

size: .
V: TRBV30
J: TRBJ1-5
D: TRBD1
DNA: TGTGCCTGGAGGGACAGGGTCAATCAGCCCCAGCATTTT
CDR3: CAWRDRVNQPQHF

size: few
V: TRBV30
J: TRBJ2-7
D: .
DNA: TGTGCCTGGAGTACGGACATCCCAGGGTACGAGCAGTACTTC
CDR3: CAWSTDIPGYEQYF

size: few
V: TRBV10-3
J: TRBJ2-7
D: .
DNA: TGTGCCACAGCACAAACTTCGGGACGGCAGTCCTACGAGCAGTACTTC
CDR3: CATAQTSGRQSYEQYF

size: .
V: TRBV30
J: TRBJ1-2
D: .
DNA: TGTGCCTGCCGACAGGAGAGGAGCTATGGCTACACCTTC
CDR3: CACRQERSYGYTF

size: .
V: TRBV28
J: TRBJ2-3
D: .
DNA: TGTGCCAGCAAGGAGGATACAGATACGCAGTATTTT
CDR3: CASKEDTDTQYF

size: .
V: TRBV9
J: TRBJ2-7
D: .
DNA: TGTGCCAGCAGCGTGACCCTAGCCCGCTACTCCTACGAGCAGTACTTC
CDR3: CASSVTLARYSYEQYF

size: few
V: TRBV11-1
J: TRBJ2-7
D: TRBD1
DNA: TGTGCCAGCAGCGGACTTGGACAGGGGATCGACGAGCAGTACTTC
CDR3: CASSGLGQGIDEQYF

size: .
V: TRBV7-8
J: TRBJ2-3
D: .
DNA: TGTGCCAGCAGCTTAGGGTGGGGCACAGATACGCAGTATTTT
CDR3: CASSLGWGTDTQYF

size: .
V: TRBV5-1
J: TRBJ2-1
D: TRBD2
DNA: TGCGCCAGCAGCTTGCTAGCGGGAGGGGGACCGTCCGGGAATGAGCAGTTCTTC
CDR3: CASSLLAGGGPSGNEQFF

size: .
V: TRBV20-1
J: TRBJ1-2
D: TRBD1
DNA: TGCAGTGCTGACAGGGGTGGCTACACCTTC
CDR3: CSADRGGYTF

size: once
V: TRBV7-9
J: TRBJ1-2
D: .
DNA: TGTGCCAGCAGCTTAGCCGGCCAGGGTGCGGCCTATGGCTACACCTTC
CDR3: CASSLAGQGAAYGYTF

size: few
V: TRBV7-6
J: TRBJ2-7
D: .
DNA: TGTGCCAGCAGCCCCAGATCCTACGAGCAGTACTTC
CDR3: CASSPRSYEQYF

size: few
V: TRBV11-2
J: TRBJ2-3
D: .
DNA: TGTGCCAGCAGCTTTTACAGGGAAAGTAAGCAGTATTTT
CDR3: CASSFYRESKQYF

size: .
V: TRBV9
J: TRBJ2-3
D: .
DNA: TGTGCCAGCAGCCCGTTGGGGCGAAGCACAGATACGCAGTATTTT
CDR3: CASSPLGRSTDTQYF

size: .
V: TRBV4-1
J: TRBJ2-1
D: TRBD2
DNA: TGCGCCAGCAGCCAAGAAAGGCTAGCGGCAGTCAATGAGCAGTTCTTC
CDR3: CASSQERLAAVNEQFF

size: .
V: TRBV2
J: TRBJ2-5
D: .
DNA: TGTGCCAGCAGTGTGGGCCAAGAGACCCAGTACTTC
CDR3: CASSVGQETQYF

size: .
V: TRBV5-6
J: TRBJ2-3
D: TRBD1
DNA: TGTGCCAGCAGCTTGAGGGGGCCGGGGAGCACAGATACGCAGTATTTT
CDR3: CASSLRGPGSTDTQYF

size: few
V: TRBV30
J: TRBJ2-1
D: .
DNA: TGTGCCTGGAGTGATTCCTTCTACAATGAGCAGTTCTTC
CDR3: CAWSDSFYNEQFF

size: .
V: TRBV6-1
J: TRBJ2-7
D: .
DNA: TGTGCCAGCAGTGAACATCTCCTGCGGGAGCAGTACTTC
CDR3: CASSEHLLREQYF

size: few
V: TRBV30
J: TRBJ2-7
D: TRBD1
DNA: TGTGCCGGGGGCCGAGGGGGCGGCTCCTACGAGCAGTACTTC
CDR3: CAGGRGGGSYEQYF

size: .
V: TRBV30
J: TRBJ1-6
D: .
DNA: TGTGCCTGGAATCCGGTCGCCCCGAGAGGAGATTCACCCCTCCACTTT
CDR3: CAWNPVAPRGDSPLHF